Here is one T cell receptor beta chain with its context. The data are from a study of blood T cell repertoires in COVID-19. Study context: The cDNA or gDNA used as material had been derived from T cells, B-cell-depleted T cells, or PBMCs.

Germline loops: CDR1 LGHNT, CDR2 FRNRAP. V was trimmed by 4 bases and J by 4 bases, leaving 7 bases between them. The CDR3 extends over 12 amino acids. As originally analysed: Reference gene primer amplification gave estimated nucleated cell counts. Here immunoSEQ multiplex PCR was the method, and the copy in TCRdb shows in-frame clones only, minus some. That table is the source of V, J and clone size, and D and trimming were worked out from the DNA. The sample lists 100,000 to 150,000 clones, about 83% seen once, with about 5.4% in the top ten. The rearrangement joins TRBV12-5 to TRBJ2-5; D unresolved. The source material was peripheral blood. This TCR was sampled from a human donor in a cohort sampled during active COVID-19. CDR3 in DNA: TGTGCTAGTGGTTCCGTCGTAGAGACCCAGTACTTC. Translating it yields CASGSVVETQYF.